The clone carrying this T cell receptor beta chain has only one observation. No antigen is known for it. This entry belongs to a study of T cells in localized non-small cell lung cancer. Study conclusions and caveats: Higher blood T cell density tracked longer overall survival. Within adjacent lung there appeared a median approximately 58 of the top 100 tumor clones. Uninvolved neighboring lung showed the greatest T cell clonality, exceeding tumor.

Clones were read by immunoSEQ multiplex PCR, and TCRdb kept only the in-frame ones, dropping some. The sample yields around 130,000 clones, roughly 90% seen once. There are 17 residues in the CDR3. The V call is TRBV21-1, the J call TRBJ2-5; the D call of TRBD1 is as the table states it, not checked on the DNA. TRBV21-1 is assigned pseudogene status. The specimen comprised peripheral blood, sampled before any cancer treatment. This TCR was sampled from a female donor at least 60 years old with stage I lung adenocarcinoma. CDR3 loop: CASSRAGTRGSGETQYF. The CDR3 DNA reads as TGTGCCAGCAGCAGAGCCGGGACCAGGGGATCGGGGGAGACCCAGTACTTC.